This T cell receptor beta chain was identified during a study of cytomegalovirus exposure and HLA in healthy donors. PCR amplification relied on 60 Vbeta primers (plus 13 Jbeta primers). The assay was immunoSEQ multiplex PCR, and TCRdb's table has in-frame clones only and misses some. The sample includes around 77,000 clones, 78% seen only once; the top ten take 3% to 4%. The CDR3 has 14 residues. Germline V gene data show CDR1 as MNHEY and CDR2 as SMNVEV (reference sequence). V was shortened by 5 bases and J by 7 bases, with 17 bases between the two germline ends. The TCR originated in a man aged 40-49 years in good health and CMV-seronegative. Sequencing was carried out using PBMCs. This chain links TRBV27 with TRBJ1-2; D is ambiguous. The CDR3 protein is CASSKAGSNRGYTF. DNA for the CDR3: TGTGCCAGCAGTAAGGCGGGCAGTAACCGTGGCTACACCTTC.